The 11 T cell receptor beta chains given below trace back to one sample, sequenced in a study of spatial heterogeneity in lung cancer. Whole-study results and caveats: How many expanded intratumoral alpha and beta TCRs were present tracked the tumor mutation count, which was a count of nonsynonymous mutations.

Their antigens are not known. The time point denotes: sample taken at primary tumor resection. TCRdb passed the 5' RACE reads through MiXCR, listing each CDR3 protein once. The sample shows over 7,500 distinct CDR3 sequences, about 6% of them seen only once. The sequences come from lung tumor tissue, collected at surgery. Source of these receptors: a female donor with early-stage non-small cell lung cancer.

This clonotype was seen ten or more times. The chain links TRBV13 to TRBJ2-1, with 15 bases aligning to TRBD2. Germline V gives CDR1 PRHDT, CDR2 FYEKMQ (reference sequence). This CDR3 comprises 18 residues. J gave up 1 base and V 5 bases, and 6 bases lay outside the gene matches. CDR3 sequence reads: CASSTRTSGRASYNEQFF. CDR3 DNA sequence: TGTGCCAGCAGCACTAGGACTAGCGGGAGGGCTTCCTACAATGAGCAGTTCTTC.

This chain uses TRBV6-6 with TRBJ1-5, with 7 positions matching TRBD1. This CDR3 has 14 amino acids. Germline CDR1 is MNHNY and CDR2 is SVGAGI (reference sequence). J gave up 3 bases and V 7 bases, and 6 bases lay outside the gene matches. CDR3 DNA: TGTGCCAGCAACATCGGGACAGACAATCAGCCCCAGCATTTT. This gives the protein CASNIGTDNQPQHF.

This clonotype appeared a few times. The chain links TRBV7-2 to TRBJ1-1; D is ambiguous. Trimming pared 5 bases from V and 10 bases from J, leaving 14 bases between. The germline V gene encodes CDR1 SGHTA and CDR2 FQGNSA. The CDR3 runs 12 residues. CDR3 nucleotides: TGTGCCAGCAGCGGTGATAATGTAAGAGCTTTCTTT. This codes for CASSGDNVRAFF.

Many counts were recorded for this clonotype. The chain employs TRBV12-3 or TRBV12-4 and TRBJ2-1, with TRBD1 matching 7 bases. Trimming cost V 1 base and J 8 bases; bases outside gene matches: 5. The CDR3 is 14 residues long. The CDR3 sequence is CASSLGRGTDEQFF. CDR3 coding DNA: TGTGCCAGCAGTTTAGGCAGGGGGACGGATGAGCAGTTCTTC.

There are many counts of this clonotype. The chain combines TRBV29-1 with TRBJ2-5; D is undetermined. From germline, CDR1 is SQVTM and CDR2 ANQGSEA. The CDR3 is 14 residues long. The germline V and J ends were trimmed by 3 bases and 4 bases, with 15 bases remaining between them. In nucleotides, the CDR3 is TGCAGCGTTGACGCGACCAATTTACGAGAGACCCAGTACTTC. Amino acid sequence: CSVDATNLRETQYF. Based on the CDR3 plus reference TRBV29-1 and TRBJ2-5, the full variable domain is SAVISQKPSRDICQRGTSLTIQCQVDSQVTMMFWYRQQPGQSLTLIATANQGSEATYESGFVIDKFPISRPNLTFSTLTVSNMSPEDSSIYLCSVDATNLRETQYFGPGTRLLVL.

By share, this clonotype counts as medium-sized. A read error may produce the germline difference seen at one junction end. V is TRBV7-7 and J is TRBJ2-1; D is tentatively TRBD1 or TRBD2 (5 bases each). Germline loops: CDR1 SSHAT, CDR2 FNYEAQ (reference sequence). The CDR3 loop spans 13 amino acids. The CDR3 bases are TGTGCTAGCAGCTTATCCGGGGCGGGTGAGCAGTTCTTC. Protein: CASSLSGAGEQFF.

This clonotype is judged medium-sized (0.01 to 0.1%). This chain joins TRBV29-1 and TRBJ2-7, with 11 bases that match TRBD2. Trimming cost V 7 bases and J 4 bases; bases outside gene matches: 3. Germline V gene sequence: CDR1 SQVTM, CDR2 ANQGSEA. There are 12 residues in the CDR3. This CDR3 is CSARLAGYEQYF. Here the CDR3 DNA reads TGCAGCGCGAGACTAGCGGGGTACGAGCAGTACTTC.

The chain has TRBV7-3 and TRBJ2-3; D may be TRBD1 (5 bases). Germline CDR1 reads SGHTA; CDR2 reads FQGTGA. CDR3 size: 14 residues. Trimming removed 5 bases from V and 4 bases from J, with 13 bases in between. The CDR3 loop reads CASSLLDSADTQYF. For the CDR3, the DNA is TGTGCCAGCAGCCTATTAGACAGCGCAGATACGCAGTATTTT. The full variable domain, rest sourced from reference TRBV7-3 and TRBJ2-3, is GAGVSQTPSNKVTEKGKYVELRCDPISGHTALYWYRQSLGQGPEFLIYFQGTGAADDSGLPNDRFFAVRPEGSVSTLKIQRTERGDSAVYLCASSLLDSADTQYFGPGTRLTVL.

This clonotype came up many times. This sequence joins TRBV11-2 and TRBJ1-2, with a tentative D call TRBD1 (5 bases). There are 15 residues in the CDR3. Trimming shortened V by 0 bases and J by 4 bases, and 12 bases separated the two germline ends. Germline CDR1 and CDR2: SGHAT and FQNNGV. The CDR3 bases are TGTGCCAGCAGCTTAGATGTGAACCAGGGCTATGGCTACACCTTC. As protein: CASSLDVNQGYGYTF.

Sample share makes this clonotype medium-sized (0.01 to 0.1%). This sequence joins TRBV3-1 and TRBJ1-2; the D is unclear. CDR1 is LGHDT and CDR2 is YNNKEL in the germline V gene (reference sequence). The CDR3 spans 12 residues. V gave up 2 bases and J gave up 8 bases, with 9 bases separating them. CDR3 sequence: CASSQSRRGYTF. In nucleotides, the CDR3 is TGTGCCAGCAGCCAATCTAGGAGAGGCTACACCTTC.

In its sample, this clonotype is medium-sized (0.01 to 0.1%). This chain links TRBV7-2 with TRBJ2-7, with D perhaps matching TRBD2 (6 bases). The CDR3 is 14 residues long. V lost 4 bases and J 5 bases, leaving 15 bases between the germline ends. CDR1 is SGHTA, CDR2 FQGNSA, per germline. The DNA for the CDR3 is TGTGCCAGCAGCTACCGCCTCGGGAGCCACGAGCAGTACGTC. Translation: CASSYRLGSHEQYV.